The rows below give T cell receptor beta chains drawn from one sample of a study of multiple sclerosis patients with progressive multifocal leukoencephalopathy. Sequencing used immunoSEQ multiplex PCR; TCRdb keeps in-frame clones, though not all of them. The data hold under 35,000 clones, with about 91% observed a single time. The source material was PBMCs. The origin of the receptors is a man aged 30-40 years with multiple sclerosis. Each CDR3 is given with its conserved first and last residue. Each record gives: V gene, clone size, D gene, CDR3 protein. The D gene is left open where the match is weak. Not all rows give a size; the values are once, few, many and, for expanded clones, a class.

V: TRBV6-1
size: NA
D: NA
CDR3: CASTMTAWGEQYF

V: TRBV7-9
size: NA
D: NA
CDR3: CASSYRTAPGELFF

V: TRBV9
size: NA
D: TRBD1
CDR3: CASSVSPGQSYEQYF

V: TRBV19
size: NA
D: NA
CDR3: CASRTGSTEAFF

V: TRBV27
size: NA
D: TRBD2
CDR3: CASSLGRTTSALYNEQFF

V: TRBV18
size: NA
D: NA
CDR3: CASSLSGANEKLFF

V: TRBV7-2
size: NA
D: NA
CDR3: CASSSGLTENTGELFF

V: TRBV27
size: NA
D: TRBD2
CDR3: CASSFGTSGMGPTDTQYF

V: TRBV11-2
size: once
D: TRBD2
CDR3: CASSLGAGLSSYNEQFF

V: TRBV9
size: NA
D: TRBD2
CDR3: CASSTLAGAETQYF

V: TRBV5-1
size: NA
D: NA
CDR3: CASSLEGRVYEQYF

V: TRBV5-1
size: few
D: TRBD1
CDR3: CASSLEGAGNYGYTF

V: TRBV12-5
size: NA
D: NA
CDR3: CASGLGSQVGEKLFF

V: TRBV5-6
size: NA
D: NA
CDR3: CASRQTGEGYEQYF

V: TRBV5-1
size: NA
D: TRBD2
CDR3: CASSWNLAGGSISYEQYF

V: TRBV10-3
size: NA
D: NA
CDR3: CAISESVGAGNTIYF

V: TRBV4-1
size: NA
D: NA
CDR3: CASSPPQGGKNEQFF

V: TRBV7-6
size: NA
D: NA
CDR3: CASSLAGKSNTEAFF

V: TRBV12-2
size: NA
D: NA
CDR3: CASRQRDKPYEQYF